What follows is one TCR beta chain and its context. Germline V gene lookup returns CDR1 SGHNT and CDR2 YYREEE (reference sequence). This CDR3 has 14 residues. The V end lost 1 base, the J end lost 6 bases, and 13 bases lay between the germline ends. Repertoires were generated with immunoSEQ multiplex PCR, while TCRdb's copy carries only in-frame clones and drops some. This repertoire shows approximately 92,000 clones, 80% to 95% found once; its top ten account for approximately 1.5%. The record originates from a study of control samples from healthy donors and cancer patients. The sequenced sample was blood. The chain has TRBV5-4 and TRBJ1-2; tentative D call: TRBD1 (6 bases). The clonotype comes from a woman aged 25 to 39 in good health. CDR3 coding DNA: TGTGCCAGCAGCTTGATACAGGGAGGAGATGGCTACACCTTC. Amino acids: CASSLIQGGDGYTF.